This TCR beta chain was observed in a study of a mutant IDH1 vaccine in newly diagnosed glioma. About the research overall: Therapy received beforehand was radiotherapy, temozolomide, or both, with most patients given both.

Time point denoted: baseline, week 1 (first vaccination visit). Stated treatment: pre-vaccination baseline after standard-of-care therapy. Looked up from germline, CDR1 is SGHDT and CDR2 is YYEEEE. Between the trimmed V and J ends, which lost 0 bases and 6 bases, there was a span of 6 bases. The CDR3 length is 12 residues. Sequencing used immunoSEQ multiplex PCR; TCRdb keeps in-frame clones, though not all of them. This table holds just under 95,000 clones, under 90% found once. The sequence was collected from a woman aged 45 to 65 with glioma. The rearrangement links TRBV5-6 to TRBJ1-2, with TRBD1 as a possible D gene (5 bases). Sequenced material: PBMCs, taken from a glioma patient treated with radiotherapy, temozolomide or both. CDR3 sequence: CASSLVGDGYTF. The CDR3, as DNA: TGTGCCAGCAGCTTGGTAGGGGATGGCTACACCTTC.